What follows is one TCR beta chain and its context. Its antigen is unidentified. The sample belongs to a study of cytotoxic CD8 clonotypes in ibrutinib-treated CLL. Study background: With a range of 6 to 36, the median treatment time before response samples were taken was about twelve months. General study points: Samples from sustained-remission and progressing patients were taken at different times.

The assay was immunoSEQ multiplex PCR, and TCRdb's table has in-frame clones only and misses some. The sample includes some 130,000 clones, less than 95% of them seen just once. For TCR beta libraries, about 2 micrograms of genomic DNA were obtained from cryopreserved PBMCs. Here the sequenced sample was PBMCs, taken after 12 months of ibrutinib treatment. The sequence derives from a human donor with chronic lymphocytic leukemia.

The CDR3 nucleotides are TGTGCCAGCAGTTCGTTTAGCGGCAGCTCCTACGAGCAGTACTTC. Its translation is CASSSFSGSSYEQYF. The rearrangement uses TRBV6-5 and TRBJ2-7; possible D gene TRBD2, 6 bases. Germline V lookup: CDR1 MNHEY, CDR2 SVGAGI. This CDR3 region has 15 residues. The ends were cut back, 4 bases at V and 0 bases at J, with 13 bases in the middle.